This is a list of T cell receptor beta chains from one sample in a study of shared clonotypes between healthy human individuals. The table came from immunoSEQ multiplex PCR; TCRdb's copy has only in-frame clones and leaves some out. The sample records around 340,000 clones, about 73% being singletons. Sequences were obtained from memory CD4+ T cells sorted from blood. All receptors come from a man aged 25 to 45 in good health. Both conserved end residues are part of each CDR3. Each record gives: J gene, D gene, V gene, clone size, CDR3 DNA, CDR3 protein. A D gene is named only where the DNA matches it firmly. Size tells how often a clone was seen (once, few, many) or the class of an expanded clone, and some rows leave it out.

>TRBJ2-7|TRBD2|TRBV7-2|few
TGTGCCAGCAGCTTTACCGGGACTATGAACGAGCAGTACTTC
CASSFTGTMNEQYF
>TRBJ2-3|NA|TRBV29-1|once
TGCAGCGTTGAACGTCGAGTGACAGATACGCAGTATTTT
CSVERRVTDTQYF
>TRBJ2-1|NA|TRBV5-4|NA
TGTGCTATCCGTAGGGGCTCCTACAATGAGCAGTTCTTC
CAIRRGSYNEQFF
>TRBJ2-3|TRBD1|TRBV7-7|NA
TGTGCTAGCAGCGAAGGGGGCGCAGATACGCAGTATTTT
CASSEGGADTQYF
>TRBJ2-2|NA|TRBV15|NA
TGTGCCACCAGCAGAGATCCCCAGAACACCGGGGAGCTGTTTTTT
CATSRDPQNTGELFF
>TRBJ2-1|NA|TRBV9|NA
TGTGCCAGCAGCGTAGGGGTCGAGGCCCCCCAGCAGTTCTTC
CASSVGVEAPQQFF
>TRBJ2-3|NA|TRBV28|once
TGTGCCAGTAGCGCTGCGGGGGATACGCAGTATTTT
CASSAAGDTQYF
>TRBJ2-7|TRBD2|TRBV28|NA
TGTGCCAGCAGCCCCTTGACTAGCGGGAGGGCAGAATCCTACGAGCAGTACTTC
CASSPLTSGRAESYEQYF
>TRBJ2-1|NA|TRBV7-9|NA
TGTGCCAGCAGCGAGTCTTACAATGAGCAGTTCTTC
CASSESYNEQFF
>TRBJ2-1|TRBD2|TRBV10-2|NA
TGCGCCAGCAGTAGGACTAGCGGGACCTACAATGAGCAGTTCTTC
CASSRTSGTYNEQFF
>TRBJ2-5|TRBD2|TRBV18|NA
TGTGCCAGCTCTCCTCGACTAGCGGGAGAAGAGACCCAGTACTTC
CASSPRLAGEETQYF
>TRBJ2-1|TRBD2|TRBV25-1|once
TGTGCCAGCAGTGAAACCCCCTTACTAGCGGGAGAAACGGGTGAGCAGTTCTTC
CASSETPLLAGETGEQFF
>TRBJ2-2|NA|TRBV27|once
TGTGCCAGCAGTCCACCCCTGGGGACCGGCGGGGAGCTGTTTTTT
CASSPPLGTGGELFF
>TRBJ2-1|NA|TRBV7-2|few
TGTGCCAGCAGCTTTACAGCATCGGACTACAATGAGCAGTTCTTC
CASSFTASDYNEQFF
>TRBJ2-1|TRBD2|TRBV9|NA
TGTGCCAGCAGCGCCTTAGCGGGAGGAGGGGATGAGCAGTTCTTC
CASSALAGGGDEQFF
>TRBJ1-4|TRBD1|TRBV5-4|NA
TGTGCCAGCAGCTTGATAGGGGGCGATGAAAAACTGTTTTTT
CASSLIGGDEKLFF
>TRBJ1-1|TRBD1|TRBV19|NA
TGTGCCAGTAGTATGAACAGGGGTGCGGCTGAAGCTTTCTTT
CASSMNRGAAEAFF
>TRBJ2-6|NA|TRBV5-1|NA
TGCGCCAGCAGCCCCTGGGAGAGCTCTGGGGCCAACGTCCTGACTTTC
CASSPWESSGANVLTF
>TRBJ2-1|NA|TRBV4-3|NA
TGCGCCAGCAGCCAAGATCCCGCAGCCTACAATGAGCAGTTCTTC
CASSQDPAAYNEQFF
>TRBJ2-3|NA|TRBV11-2|NA
TGTGCCAGCAGCTTGGCGGGACTGGAAGATACGCAGTATTTT
CASSLAGLEDTQYF
>TRBJ2-1|NA|TRBV29-1|few
TGCAGCGTTGATTACTACGGCTCCTACAATGAGCAGTTCTTC
CSVDYYGSYNEQFF
>TRBJ2-3|NA|TRBV19|NA
TGTGCCAGTAGTATAGGGCGGAGAGGATACACAGATACGCAGTATTTT
CASSIGRRGYTDTQYF
>TRBJ2-1|TRBD2|TRBV29-1|NA
TGCAGCGTCTTCCTCGCTAGCGGGGGATACAATGAGCAGTTCTTC
CSVFLASGGYNEQFF
>TRBJ1-4|NA|TRBV5-1|NA
TGCGCCAGCAGCTTGGAGCCGCAGAATGAAAAACTGTTTTTT
CASSLEPQNEKLFF
>TRBJ2-1|TRBD2|TRBV5-1|few
TGCGCCAGCAGCCGGGAGGTGGGAATGTACAATGAGCAGTTCTTC
CASSREVGMYNEQFF
>TRBJ2-3|NA|TRBV5-1|once
TGCGCCAGCAGCTTCTTAGCGGCCCCCTCCACAGATACGCAGTATTTT
CASSFLAAPSTDTQYF
>TRBJ1-2|TRBD1|TRBV6-1|NA
TGTGCCAGCAGTGAAAGACCTGCAGGGGGAACCATCTACACCTTC
CASSERPAGGTIYTF
>TRBJ2-3|TRBD2|TRBV28|NA
TGTGCCAGCAGTTTATTACTAGCGGGAGTGACGCAGTATTTT
CASSLLLAGVTQYF
>TRBJ2-2|NA|TRBV2|NA
TGTGCCAGCAGTGCCGGACCCACCGGGGAGCTGTTTTTT
CASSAGPTGELFF
>TRBJ2-1|NA|TRBV21-1|NA
TGTGCCAGCAGCAAAAGCTACAATGAGCAGTTCTTC
CASSKSYNEQFF
>TRBJ1-5|NA|TRBV4-2|NA
TGTGCCAGCAGCCAAGAGAACAGAGGACGCCATAGCAATCAGCCCCAGCATTTT
CASSQENRGRHSNQPQHF
>TRBJ2-1|NA|TRBV7-3|NA
TGTGCCAGCAGCTTAAATCCGCGAGCCGATGAGCAGTTCTTC
CASSLNPRADEQFF
>TRBJ2-7|NA|TRBV2|few
TGTGCCAGCAGATCCCACAGGGTCGTGCCCTACGAGCAGTACTTC
CASRSHRVVPYEQYF
>TRBJ2-3|NA|TRBV7-3|NA
TGTGCCAGCAGTTTGGATGGCTGGACCCTAGGCACAGATACGCAGTATTTT
CASSLDGWTLGTDTQYF
>TRBJ2-2|NA|TRBV30|NA
TGTGCCTGGAGTCTCTGGGGGCTAGCGAACGGGGAGCTGTTTTTT
CAWSLWGLANGELFF
>TRBJ1-5|NA|TRBV5-3|NA
TGTGCCAGAAGCCATCATCCGTACCCGGATCAGCCCCAGCATTTT
CARSHHPYPDQPQHF
>TRBJ2-1|TRBD2|TRBV13|NA
TGTGCCAGCAGCCCCCCAAGACTAGCGGGAGTCGGGTACAATGAGCAGTTCTTC
CASSPPRLAGVGYNEQFF
>TRBJ2-6|NA|TRBV5-1|NA
TGCGCCAGCAGCGACCGGAGCGGTTCTGGGGCCAACGTCCTGACTTTC
CASSDRSGSGANVLTF
>TRBJ2-1|NA|TRBV7-2|once
TGTGCCAGCAGCTTAGGTCCCGGGATTTACAATGAGCAGTTCTTC
CASSLGPGIYNEQFF
>TRBJ2-7|TRBD1|TRBV28|few
TGTGCCAGCAGACCACCGGGACAGGGCTACGAGCAGTACTTC
CASRPPGQGYEQYF
>TRBJ2-2|NA|TRBV5-1|few
TGCGCCAGCAGCTTGGTCGGGGCCACCGGGGAGCTGTTTTTT
CASSLVGATGELFF
>TRBJ2-3|TRBD1|TRBV7-3|once
TGTGCCAGCAGCTCAACACGGGACAGGGGGGCAGATACGCAGTATTTT
CASSSTRDRGADTQYF
>TRBJ2-1|NA|TRBV11-2|NA
TGTGCCAGCAGCTTCTCCTTACTCGAGCAGTTCTTC
CASSFSLLEQFF
>TRBJ2-7|TRBD2|TRBV6-1|NA
TGTGCCAGCAGTGAACAGCTTGTTAGCGGGAGTTACGAGCAGTACTTC
CASSEQLVSGSYEQYF